A single sample is the source of the 7 T cell receptor beta chains below, sequenced in a study of identifying expanded T cells in peripheral blood. Using immunoSEQ multiplex PCR, the repertoire was profiled, and TCRdb retains in-frame clones only, with some absent. The sample shows more than 80,000 clones, approximately 90% of them seen only once. Sample: blood. The receptors shown here come from a person aged 18 to 70 in good health.

The chain employs TRBV30 and TRBJ2-7, with D possibly being TRBD1 (6 bases). V was shortened by 5 bases and J by 2 bases, with 13 bases between the two germline ends. This CDR3 comprises 13 residues. The germline CDR1 and CDR2 sequences are GTSNPN and SVGIG (reference sequence). CDR3 loop: CAWEQGYAYEQYF. CDR3 sequence (DNA): TGTGCCTGGGAACAGGGTTATGCCTACGAGCAGTACTTC.

The rearrangement uses TRBV7-2 and TRBJ2-7, with a tentative D call TRBD1 (5 bases). The V gene's germline CDR1 is SGHTA and CDR2 FQGNSA. The CDR3 sequence is 14 residues long. V lost 1 base to trimming and J lost 4 bases, with 11 bases between them. CDR3 in amino acids: CASSLVKGAYEQYF. As DNA, the CDR3 is TGTGCCAGCAGCTTAGTTAAAGGGGCTTACGAGCAGTACTTC.

The gene calls are TRBV10-3 and TRBJ2-2; 11 nucleotides agree with TRBD2. The CDR3 runs to 18 residues. Germline-derived CDR1 and CDR2 are ENHRY and SYGVKD. V shed 6 bases and J 2 bases; nucleotides not matched to a gene: 11. The CDR3 region is CAISPLAGGLRNTGELFF. In DNA, the CDR3 is TGTGCCATCAGCCCCCTAGCGGGGGGCCTTAGAAACACCGGGGAGCTGTTTTTT.

This chain links TRBV2 with TRBJ1-5; no clear D. This CDR3 has 14 residues. CDR1 and CDR2 from the germline V gene are SNHLY and FYNNEI. Trimming took 6 bases from V and 2 from J, leaving 11 bases between them. The CDR3, as DNA: TGTGCCAGCAGGGCAGAGGTAGGCAATCAGCCCCAGCATTTT. Translation: CASRAEVGNQPQHF.

The chain employs TRBV5-6 and TRBJ1-2, with D possibly matching TRBD1 (6 bases). Trimming took 0 bases from V and 0 from J, leaving 15 bases between them. CDR1 and CDR2 (germline): SGHDT, YYEEEE. The CDR3 runs 17 residues. The CDR3 coding sequence is TGTGCCAGCAGCTTGGAAATTACAGGGTCGTCTAACTATGGCTACACCTTC. It codes for CASSLEITGSSNYGYTF.

CDR3: CASSPRQGADTQYF. CDR3 nucleotide sequence: TGTGCCAGCAGCCCCAGACAGGGGGCAGATACGCAGTATTTT. The rearrangement links TRBV9 to TRBJ2-3; 9 positions match TRBD1. V was clipped by 4 bases and J by 4 bases; unmatched bases: 4. Germline CDR1 SGDLS, CDR2 YYNGEE. The CDR3 totals 14 residues.

The gene calls are TRBV30 and TRBJ2-6, with 7 bases fitting TRBD1. J lost 0 bases, V lost 2 bases, and 1 base had no gene match. CDR1 and CDR2 (germline): GTSNPN, SVGIG (reference sequence). There are 15 residues in the CDR3. CDR3 loop: CAWSTGASGANVLTF. The DNA of the CDR3 is TGTGCCTGGAGTACAGGGGCCTCTGGGGCCAACGTCCTGACTTTC.